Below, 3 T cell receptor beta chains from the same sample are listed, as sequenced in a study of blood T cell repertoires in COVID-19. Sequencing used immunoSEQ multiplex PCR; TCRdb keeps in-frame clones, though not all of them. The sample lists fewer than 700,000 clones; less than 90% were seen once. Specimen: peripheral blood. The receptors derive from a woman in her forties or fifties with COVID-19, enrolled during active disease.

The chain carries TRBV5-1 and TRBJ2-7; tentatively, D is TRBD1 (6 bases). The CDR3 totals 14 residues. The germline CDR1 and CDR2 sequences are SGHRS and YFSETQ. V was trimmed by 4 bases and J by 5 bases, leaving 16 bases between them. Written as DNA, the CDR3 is TGCGCCAGCAGCCTGAGGGACACTTTCAACGAGCAGTACTTC. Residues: CASSLRDTFNEQYF.

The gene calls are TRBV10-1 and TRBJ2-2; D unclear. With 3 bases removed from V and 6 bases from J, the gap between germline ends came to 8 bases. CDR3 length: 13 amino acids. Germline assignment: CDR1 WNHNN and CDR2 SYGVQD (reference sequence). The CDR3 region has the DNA TGCGCCAGCAGTGAAAACTCCCCCGGGGAGCTGTTTTTT. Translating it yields CASSENSPGELFF.

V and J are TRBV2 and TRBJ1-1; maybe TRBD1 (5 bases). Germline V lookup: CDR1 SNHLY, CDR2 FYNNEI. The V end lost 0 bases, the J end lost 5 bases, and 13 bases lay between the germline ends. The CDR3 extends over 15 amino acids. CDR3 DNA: TGTGCCAGCAGTGAAGCAGCTGGGGGGGTAACTGAAGCTTTCTTT. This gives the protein CASSEAAGGVTEAFF. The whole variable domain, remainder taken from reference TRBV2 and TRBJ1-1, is EPEVTQTPSHQVTQMGQEVILRCVPISNHLYFYWYRQILGQKVEFLVSFYNNEISEKSEIFDDQFSVERPDGSNFTLKIRSTKLEDSAMYFCASSEAAGGVTEAFFGQGTRLTVV.